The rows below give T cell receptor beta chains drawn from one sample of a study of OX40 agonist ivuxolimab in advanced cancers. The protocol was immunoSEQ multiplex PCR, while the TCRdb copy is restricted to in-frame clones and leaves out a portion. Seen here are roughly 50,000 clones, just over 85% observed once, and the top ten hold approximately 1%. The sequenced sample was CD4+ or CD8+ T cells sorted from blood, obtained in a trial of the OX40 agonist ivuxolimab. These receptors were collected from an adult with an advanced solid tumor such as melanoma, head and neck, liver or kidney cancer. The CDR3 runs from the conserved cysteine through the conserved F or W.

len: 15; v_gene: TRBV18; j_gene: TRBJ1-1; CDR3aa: CASSPPRDMNTEAFF
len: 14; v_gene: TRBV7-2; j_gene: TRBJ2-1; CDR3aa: CASSLGQQNNEQFF
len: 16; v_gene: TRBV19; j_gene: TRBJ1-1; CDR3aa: CASSTGEGKGFREAFF
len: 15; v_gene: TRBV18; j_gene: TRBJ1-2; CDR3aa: CASSPPGTGNYGYTF
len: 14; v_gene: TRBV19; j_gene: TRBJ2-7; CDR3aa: CASSIPGLVYEQYF
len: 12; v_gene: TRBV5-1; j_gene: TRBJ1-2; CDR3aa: CASSLGSSGYTF
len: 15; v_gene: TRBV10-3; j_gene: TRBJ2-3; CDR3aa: CAITTSGGARDTQYF
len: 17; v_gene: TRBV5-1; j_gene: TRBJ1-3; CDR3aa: CASSPAPQGNSGNAIYF
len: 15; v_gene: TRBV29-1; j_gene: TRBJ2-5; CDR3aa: CSVDAGTGIQETQYF
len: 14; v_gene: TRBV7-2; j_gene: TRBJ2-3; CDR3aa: CASSLRQTTDTQYF
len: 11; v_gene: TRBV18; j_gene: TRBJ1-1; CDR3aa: CASRELAEAFF
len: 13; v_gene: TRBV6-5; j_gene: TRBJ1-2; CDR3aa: CASSPWTGDGYTF
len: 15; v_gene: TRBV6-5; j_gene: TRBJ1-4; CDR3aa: CASSRDRVGDEKLFF
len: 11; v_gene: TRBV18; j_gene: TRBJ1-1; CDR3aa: CASSGQIGAFF
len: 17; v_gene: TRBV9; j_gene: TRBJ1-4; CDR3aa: CASSPTGTGATNEKLFF
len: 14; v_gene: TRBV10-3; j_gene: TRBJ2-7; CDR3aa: CAISRGQGAYEQYF
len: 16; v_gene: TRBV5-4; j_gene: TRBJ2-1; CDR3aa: CASKTGTGSSYNEQFF
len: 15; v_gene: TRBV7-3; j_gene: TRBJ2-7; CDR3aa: CASSLTPSGYYEQYF
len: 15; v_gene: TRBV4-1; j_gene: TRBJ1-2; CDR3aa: CASSHRDREKGGYTF
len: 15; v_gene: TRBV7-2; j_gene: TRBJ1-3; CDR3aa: CASSNRGSSGNTIYF
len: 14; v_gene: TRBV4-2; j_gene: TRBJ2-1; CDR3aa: CASSQGGLDREQFF
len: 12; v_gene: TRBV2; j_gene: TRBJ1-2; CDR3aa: CASRKVGHGYTF
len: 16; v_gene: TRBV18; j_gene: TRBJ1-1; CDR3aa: CASSPDFRSRSTEAFF
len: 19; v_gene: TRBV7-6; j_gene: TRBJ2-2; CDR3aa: CASSQRGLAGAHRAGELFF
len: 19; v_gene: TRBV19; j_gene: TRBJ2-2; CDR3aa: CASSFSSPGLAGNTGELFF
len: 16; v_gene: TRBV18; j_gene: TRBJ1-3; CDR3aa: CASSPIGTGSGNTIYF
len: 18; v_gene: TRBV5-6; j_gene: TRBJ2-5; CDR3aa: CASSLATDRGRGRETQYF
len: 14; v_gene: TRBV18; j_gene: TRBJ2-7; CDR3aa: CASSPSRGPFEQYF
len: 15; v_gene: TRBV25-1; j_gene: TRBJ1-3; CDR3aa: CASSEQNRGGNTIYF
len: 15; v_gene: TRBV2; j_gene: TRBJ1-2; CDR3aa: CASGTTGRGGYGYTF
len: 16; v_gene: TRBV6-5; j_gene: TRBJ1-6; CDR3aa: CASSYAESWINSPLHF
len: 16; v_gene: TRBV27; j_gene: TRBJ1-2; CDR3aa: CASSSPRQGKNYGYTF
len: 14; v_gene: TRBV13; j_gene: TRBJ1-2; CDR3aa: CASSHGSGDFGYTF
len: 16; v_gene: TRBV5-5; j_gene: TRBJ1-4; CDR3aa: CASSFGTVATNEKLFF
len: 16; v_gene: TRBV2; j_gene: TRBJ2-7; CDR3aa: CASSGGRTGPLGEQYF
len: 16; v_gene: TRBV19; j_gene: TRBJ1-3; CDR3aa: CASTRGGQPSGNTIYF
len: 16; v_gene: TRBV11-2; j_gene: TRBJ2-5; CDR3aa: CASSLDHKRSRETQYF
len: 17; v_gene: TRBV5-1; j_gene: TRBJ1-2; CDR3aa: CASSLYSRQGSAYGYTF
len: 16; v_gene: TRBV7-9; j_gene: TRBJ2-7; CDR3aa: CASRLSGTTTSYEQYF
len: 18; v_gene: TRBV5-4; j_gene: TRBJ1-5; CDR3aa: CASSSKRQGYYSNQPQHF
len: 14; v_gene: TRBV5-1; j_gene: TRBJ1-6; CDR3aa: CASSGQVGNSPLHF
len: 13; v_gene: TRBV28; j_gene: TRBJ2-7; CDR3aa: CASSFLDSYEQYF
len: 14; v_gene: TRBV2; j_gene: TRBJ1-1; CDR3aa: CASRGTRASDEAFF
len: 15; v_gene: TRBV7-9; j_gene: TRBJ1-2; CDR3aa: CASSLGTGGQSGYTF
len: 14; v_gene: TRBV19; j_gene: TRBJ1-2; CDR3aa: CASSIQQTNYGYTF
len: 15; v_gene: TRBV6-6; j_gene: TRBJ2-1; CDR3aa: CASSYGGPVHNEQFF
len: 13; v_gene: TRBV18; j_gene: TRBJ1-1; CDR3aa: CASSPLGPTEAFF
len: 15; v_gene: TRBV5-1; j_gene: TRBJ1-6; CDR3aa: CASTPRGNYNSPLHF
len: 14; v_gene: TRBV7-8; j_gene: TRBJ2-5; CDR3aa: CASSLEEGWETQYF
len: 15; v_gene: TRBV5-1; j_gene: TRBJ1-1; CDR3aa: CASSLGSVGNTEAFF
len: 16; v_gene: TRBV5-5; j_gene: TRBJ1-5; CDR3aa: CASSLDNWENNQPQHF
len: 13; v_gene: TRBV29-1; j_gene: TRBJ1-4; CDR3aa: CSVGSGLKEKLFF
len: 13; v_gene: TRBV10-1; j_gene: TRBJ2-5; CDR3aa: CASSGGASETQYF
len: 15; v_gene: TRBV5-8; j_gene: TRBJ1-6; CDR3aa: CASSRRRAPNSPLHF
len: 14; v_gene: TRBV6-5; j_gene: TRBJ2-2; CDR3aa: CATGGAGATGELFF
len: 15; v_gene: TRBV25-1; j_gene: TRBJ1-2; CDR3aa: CASRGQGAENYGYTF
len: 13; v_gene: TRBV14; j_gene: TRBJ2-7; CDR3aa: CASSQAALYEQYF
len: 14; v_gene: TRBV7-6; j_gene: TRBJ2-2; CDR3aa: CASSLAYKTGELFF
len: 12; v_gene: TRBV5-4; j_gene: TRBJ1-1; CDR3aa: CASSSGRGLAFF
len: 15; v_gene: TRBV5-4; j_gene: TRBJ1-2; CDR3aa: CASSLQRVLNYGYTF